The source of this TCR beta chain is a study of control samples from healthy donors and cancer patients. Here immunoSEQ multiplex PCR was the method, and the copy in TCRdb shows in-frame clones only, minus some. The table records around 120,000 clones, about 93% of them present only once. The CDR3 is 17 residues long. V was clipped by 0 bases and J by 4 bases, with 17 bases between them. Germline CDR1 LGHNA, CDR2 YNFKEQ. Material for sequencing was blood. The receptor was derived from a man aged 25-45 years in good health. The chain employs TRBV4-2 and TRBJ2-3; TRBD1 or TRBD2 may be the D gene (5 bases each). CDR3 amino acids: CASSQDIWGILADTQYF. DNA for the CDR3: TGTGCCAGCAGCCAAGATATATGGGGGATCCTCGCAGATACGCAGTATTTT.